These 4 T cell receptor beta chains were all obtained from the same sample, sequenced in a study of OX40 agonist ivuxolimab in advanced cancers. Library generation was performed with the immunoSEQ multiplex PCR assay. Held by TCRdb, this immuneACCESS table contains in-frame sequences only and omits some clones. Under half of the omission traces to an unresolved V gene where checked; the cause of the rest is unknown. The sample includes more than 20,000 clones, with 75% to 90% observed a single time. Roughly 17% of the sample lies in the top ten. The sample consisted of CD4+ or CD8+ T cells sorted from blood, taken in a trial of the OX40 agonist ivuxolimab. The receptors come from an adult with an advanced solid tumor such as melanoma, head and neck, liver or kidney cancer.

This chain joins TRBV5-6 and TRBJ1-1, with TRBD1 matching over 8 bases. The CDR3 runs 14 residues. Germline lookup yields CDR1 SGHDT and CDR2 YYEEEE. The J segment lost 5 bases and the V segment lost 1 base, leaving 4 bases of the junction unmatched. The CDR3 loop reads CASSLQGARTEAFF. As DNA, the CDR3 is TGTGCCAGCAGCTTGCAGGGGGCGCGAACTGAAGCTTTCTTT.

The chain links TRBV9 to TRBJ2-3, with D unclear. Germline V gives CDR1 SGDLS, CDR2 YYNGEE. Trimming pared 0 bases from V and 5 bases from J, leaving 7 bases between. There are 13 residues in the CDR3. The CDR3 sequence: CASSVAGGDTQYF. The CDR3 DNA reads as TGTGCCAGCAGCGTAGCAGGTGGAGATACGCAGTATTTT.

The chain combines TRBV4-3 with TRBJ2-7; D might be TRBD1 (5 bases). V was shortened by 0 bases and J by 6 bases, with 9 bases between the two germline ends. The CDR3 spans 13 residues. Per the germline V gene, CDR1 is LGHNA and CDR2 is YSLEER. CDR3: CASSQDRTLEQYF. DNA for the CDR3: TGCGCCAGCAGCCAAGATCGGACACTCGAGCAGTACTTC.

The sample holds one count of this clone. J is TRBJ1-2 and V is TRBV11-3, with D possibly being TRBD1 (5 bases). Deletions cut 0 bases from V and 6 bases from J, with 20 bases between. Germline-derived CDR1 and CDR2 are SGHNT and YENEEA. CDR3 length: 17 residues. In DNA, the CDR3 is TGTGCCAGCAGCTTAGATGGAATTGGAAGCGGGGGTAATGGCTACACCTTC. The encoded protein is CASSLDGIGSGGNGYTF. Looking up the rest from reference TRBV11-3 and TRBJ1-2 gives the full variable domain: EAGVVQSPRYKIIEKKQPVAFWCNPISGHNTLYWYLQNLGQGPELLIRYENEEAVDDSQLPKDRFSAERLKGVDSTLKIQPAELGDSAVYLCASSLDGIGSGGNGYTFGSGTRLTVV.